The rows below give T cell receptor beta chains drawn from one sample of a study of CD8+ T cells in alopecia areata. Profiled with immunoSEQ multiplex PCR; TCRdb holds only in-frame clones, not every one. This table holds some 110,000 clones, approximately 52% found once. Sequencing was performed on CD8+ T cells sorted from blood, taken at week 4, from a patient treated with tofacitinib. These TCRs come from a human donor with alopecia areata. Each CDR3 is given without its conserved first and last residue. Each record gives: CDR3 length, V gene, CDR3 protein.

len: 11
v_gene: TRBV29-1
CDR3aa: SVEGTSTDTQY

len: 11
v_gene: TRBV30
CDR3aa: AWSLQYNQPQH

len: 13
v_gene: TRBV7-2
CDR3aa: ASSSLDRGLTEAF

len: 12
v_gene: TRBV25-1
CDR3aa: ASSVGGAPETQY

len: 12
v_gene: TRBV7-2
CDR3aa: ASSAGQGWETQY

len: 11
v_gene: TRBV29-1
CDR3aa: SVDDGWVSEQF

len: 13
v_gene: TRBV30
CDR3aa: AWSVLEGAEETQY

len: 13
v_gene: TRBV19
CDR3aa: ASNAMREITGELF

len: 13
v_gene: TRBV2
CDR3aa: ASSESRLGGNEQF

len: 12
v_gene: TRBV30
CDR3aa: AWSMSKPNTEAF

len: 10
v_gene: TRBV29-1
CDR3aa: SVERLGTEAF

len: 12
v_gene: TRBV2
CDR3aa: ASSESALTDTQY

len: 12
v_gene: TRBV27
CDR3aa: ASSFESDSPTQY

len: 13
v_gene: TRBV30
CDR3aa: AWSHAHRGTDTQY

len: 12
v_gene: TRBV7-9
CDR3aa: ASSSDLELYGYT

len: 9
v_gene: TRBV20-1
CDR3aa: SVSPENEQF

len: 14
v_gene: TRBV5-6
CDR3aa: ASSLEAGLGVTEAF

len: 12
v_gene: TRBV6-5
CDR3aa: ASWGPGGGLVYT

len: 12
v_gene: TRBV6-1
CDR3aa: ASSEGRIAFILY

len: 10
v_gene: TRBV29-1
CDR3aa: SVVREDYGYT

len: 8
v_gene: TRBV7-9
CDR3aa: ASSLAELY

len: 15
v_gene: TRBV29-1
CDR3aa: SVRADTGTGAYNEQF

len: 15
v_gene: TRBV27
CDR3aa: ASGPRQSHRVVNEQF

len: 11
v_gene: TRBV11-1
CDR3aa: ASSSTGTDTQY

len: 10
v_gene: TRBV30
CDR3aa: AWKSDQETQY

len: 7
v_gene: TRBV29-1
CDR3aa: SVALEAF

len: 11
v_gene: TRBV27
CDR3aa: ASSMGPLDTQY

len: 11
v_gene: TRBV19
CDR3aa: ASSIDRGTEAF

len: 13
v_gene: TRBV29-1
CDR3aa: SVEKEGRESYEQY

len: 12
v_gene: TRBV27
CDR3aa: ASSLLDSRETQY

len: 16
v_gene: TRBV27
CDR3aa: ASSLGKAQGRINEKLF

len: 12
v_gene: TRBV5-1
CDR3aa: ASSLEWEGNEQF

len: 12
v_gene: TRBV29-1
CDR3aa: SVVGQGVNNEQF

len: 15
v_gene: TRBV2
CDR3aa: ASSDRRISSPHNEQF

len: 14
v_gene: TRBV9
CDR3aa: ASSVADGGAQETQY

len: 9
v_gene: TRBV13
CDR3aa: ASSLAGVHT

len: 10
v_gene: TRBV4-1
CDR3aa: ASEGAGNTIY

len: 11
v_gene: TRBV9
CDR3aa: ASSVGGTRPLY

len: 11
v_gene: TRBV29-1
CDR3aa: SVVGILSYEQY

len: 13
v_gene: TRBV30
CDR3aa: AWSVPGGIHNEQF

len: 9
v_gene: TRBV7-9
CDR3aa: ASSRLAEAF

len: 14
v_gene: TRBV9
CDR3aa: ASSVGSVQGIDIQY

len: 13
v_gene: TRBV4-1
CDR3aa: ASSPGPYLYNEQF

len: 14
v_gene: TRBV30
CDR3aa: AWSVEGLGPHQPQH

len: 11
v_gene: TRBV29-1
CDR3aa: SVEEPDRLFYT

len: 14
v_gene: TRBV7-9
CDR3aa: ASSLAGGISNYGYT

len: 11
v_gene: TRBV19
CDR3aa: ASSMVLGNEQF

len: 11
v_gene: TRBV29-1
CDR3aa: SSRVRGYNEQF

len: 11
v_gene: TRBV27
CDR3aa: ASSSDSEWPQH

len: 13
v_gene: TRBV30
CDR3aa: AWGTSGGPYNEQF

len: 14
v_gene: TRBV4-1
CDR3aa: ASSQGSGTGFDEQY

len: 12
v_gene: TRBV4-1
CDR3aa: ASSQASGDGEQF

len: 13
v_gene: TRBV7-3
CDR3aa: ASSPAGAGTDTQY

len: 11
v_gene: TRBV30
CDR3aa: AWTSGRTDTQY

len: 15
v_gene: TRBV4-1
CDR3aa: ASSQAGGLSPQETQY

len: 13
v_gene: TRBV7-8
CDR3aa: ASSPDGGGADTQY

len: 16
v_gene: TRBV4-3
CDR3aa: ASSQVSGGTQRTDTQY

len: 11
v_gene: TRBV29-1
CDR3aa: SGPGPETDTQY